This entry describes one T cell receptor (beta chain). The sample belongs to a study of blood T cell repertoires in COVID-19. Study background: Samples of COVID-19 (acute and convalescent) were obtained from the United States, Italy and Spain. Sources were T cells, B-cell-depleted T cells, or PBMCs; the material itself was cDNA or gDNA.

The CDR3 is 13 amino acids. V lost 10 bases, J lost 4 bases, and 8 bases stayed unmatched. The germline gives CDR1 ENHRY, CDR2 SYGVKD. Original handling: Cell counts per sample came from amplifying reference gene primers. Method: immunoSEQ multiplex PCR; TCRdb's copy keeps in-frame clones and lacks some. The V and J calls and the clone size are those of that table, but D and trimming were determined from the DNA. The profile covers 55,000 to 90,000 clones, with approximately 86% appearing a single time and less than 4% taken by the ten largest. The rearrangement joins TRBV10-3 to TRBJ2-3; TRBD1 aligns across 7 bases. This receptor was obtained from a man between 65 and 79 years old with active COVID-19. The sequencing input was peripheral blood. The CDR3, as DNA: TGTGCCAGTAGACAGGGAAGGCCAGATACGCAGTATTTT. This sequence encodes CASRQGRPDTQYF.